This paragraph reports one TCR beta chain. One end of the junction is discordant with germline, which a read error may explain. This entry belongs to a study of T-cell reconstitution after alpha-beta-depleted transplantation in children. Preparation of the TCRbeta library used unique molecular identifiers. TCRdb redid the calling of the PCR reads with MiXCR, one entry per CDR3 protein. The sample yields about 460,000 distinct CDR3 sequences, about an eighth seen once. There are 11 residues in the CDR3. The TCR was taken from a human donor who donated a stem cell graft to a child with combined immunodeficiency. This chain links TRBV12-3 or TRBV12-4 with TRBJ1-1; D ambiguous. The source was PBMCs from the stem cell graft donor, collected from the stem cell graft. In DNA form, the CDR3 reads TGTGCCAGCACTTTAAACGCTGAAGCTTTCTTT. It is translated as CASTLNAEAFF.